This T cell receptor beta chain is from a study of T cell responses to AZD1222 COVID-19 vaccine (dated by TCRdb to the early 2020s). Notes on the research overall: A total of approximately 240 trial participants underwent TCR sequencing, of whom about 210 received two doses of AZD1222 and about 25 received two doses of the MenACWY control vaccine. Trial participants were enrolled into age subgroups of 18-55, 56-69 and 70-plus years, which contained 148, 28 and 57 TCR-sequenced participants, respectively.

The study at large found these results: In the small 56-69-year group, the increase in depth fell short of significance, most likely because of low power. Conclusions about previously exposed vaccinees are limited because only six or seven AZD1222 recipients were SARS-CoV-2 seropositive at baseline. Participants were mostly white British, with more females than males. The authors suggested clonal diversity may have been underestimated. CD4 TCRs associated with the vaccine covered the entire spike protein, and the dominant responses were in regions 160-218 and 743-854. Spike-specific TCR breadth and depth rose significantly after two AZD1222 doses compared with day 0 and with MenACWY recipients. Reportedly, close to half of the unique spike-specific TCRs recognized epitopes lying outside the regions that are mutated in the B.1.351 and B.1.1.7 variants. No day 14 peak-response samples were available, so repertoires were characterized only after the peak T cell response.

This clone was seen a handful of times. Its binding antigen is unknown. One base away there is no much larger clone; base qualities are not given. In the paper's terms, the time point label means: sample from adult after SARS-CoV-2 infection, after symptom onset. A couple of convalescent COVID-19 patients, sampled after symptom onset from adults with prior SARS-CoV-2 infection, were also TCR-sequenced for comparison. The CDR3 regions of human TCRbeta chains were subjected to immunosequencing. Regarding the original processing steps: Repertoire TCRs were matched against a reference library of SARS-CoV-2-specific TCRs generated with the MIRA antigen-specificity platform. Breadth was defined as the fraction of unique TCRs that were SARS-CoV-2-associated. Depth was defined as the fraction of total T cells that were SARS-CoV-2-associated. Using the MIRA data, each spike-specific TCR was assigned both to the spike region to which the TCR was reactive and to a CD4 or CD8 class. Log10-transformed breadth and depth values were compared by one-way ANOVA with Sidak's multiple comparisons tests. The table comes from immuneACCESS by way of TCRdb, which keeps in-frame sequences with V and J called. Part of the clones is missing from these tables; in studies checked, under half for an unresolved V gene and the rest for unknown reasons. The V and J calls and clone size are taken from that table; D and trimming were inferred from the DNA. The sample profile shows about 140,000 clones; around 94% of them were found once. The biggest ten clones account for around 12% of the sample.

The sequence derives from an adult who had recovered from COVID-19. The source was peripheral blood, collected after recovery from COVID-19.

The nucleotide sequence is TGTGCCAGCAGTCCAGGGACAACCTATAATTCACCCCTCCACTTT. Translated, it gives CASSPGTTYNSPLHF. The V and J segments used are TRBV28 and TRBJ1-6, with TRBD1 perhaps the D gene, on 6 matching bases. The V and J ends are trimmed by 5 bases and 2 bases, leaving 10 bases between them. The CDR3 has 15 amino acids, counting the end cysteine and phenylalanine. Only CDR3 DNA remains: 45 bases, in frame from the first base. CDR1 and CDR2, per the germline V gene, are MDHEN and SYDVKM.